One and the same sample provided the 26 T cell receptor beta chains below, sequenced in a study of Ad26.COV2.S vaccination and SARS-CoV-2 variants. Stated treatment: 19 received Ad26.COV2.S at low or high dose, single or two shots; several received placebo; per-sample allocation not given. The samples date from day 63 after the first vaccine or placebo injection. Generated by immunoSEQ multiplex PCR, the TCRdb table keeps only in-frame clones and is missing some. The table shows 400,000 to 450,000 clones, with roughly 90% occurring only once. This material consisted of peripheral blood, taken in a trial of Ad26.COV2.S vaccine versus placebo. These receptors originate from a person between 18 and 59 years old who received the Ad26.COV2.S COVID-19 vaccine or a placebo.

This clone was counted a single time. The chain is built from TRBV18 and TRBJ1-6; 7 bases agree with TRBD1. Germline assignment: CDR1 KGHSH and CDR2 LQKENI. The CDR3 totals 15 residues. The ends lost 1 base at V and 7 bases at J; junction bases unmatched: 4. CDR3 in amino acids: CASSPRGTENSPLHF. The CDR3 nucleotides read TGTGCCAGCTCACCACGGGGGACAGAGAATTCACCCCTCCACTTT.

DNA for the CDR3: TGTGCCACCAGCATCAGTGTAGGGACTTCTAGCACAGATACGCAGTATTTT. Its translation is CATSISVGTSSTDTQYF. This rearrangement joins TRBV15 to TRBJ2-3; maybe TRBD2 (6 bases). The germline V gene has CDR1 LNHNV and CDR2 YYDKDF (reference sequence). This CDR3 is 17 amino acids long. V was trimmed by 4 bases and J by 0 bases, leaving 17 bases between them.

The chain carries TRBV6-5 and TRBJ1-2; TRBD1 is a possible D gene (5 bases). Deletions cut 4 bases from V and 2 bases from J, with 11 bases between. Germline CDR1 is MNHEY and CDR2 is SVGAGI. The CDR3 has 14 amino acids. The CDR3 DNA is TGTGCCAGCAGTTTGTCAGGGCGAAACTATGGCTACACCTTC. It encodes CASSLSGRNYGYTF.

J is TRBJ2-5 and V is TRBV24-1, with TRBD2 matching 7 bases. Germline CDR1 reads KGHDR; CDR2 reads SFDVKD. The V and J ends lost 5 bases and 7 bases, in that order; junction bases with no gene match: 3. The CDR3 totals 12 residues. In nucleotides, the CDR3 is TGTGCCACCAGTGGGGAGGGCTGGACCCAGTACTTC. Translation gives CATSGEGWTQYF.

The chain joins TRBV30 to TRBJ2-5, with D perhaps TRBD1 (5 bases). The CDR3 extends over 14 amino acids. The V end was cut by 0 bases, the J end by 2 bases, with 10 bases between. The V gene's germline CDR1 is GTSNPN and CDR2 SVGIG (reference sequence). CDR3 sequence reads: CAWSVHRKQETQYF. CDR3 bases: TGTGCCTGGAGTGTCCACAGGAAGCAAGAGACCCAGTACTTC.

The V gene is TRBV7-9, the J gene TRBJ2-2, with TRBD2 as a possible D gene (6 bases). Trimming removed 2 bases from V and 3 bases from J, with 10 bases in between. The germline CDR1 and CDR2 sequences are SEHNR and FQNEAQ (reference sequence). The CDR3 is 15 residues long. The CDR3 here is CASSLQGLDTGELFF. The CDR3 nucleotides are TGTGCCAGCAGCTTACAGGGACTCGACACCGGGGAGCTGTTTTTT.

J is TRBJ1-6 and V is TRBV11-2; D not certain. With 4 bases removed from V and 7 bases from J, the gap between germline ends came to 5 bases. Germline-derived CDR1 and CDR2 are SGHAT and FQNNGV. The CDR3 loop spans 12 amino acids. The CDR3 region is CASSYGNSPLHF. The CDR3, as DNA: TGTGCCAGCAGCTACGGAAATTCACCCCTCCACTTT. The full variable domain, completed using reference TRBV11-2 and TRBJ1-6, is EAGVAQSPRYKIIEKRQSVAFWCNPISGHATLYWYQQILGQGPKLLIQFQNNGVVDDSQLPKDRFSAERLKGVDSTLKIQPAKLEDSAVYLCASSYGNSPLHFGNGTRLTVT.

CDR3 sequence reads: CASSLYSNSGNTIYF. CDR3 DNA sequence: TGTGCCAGCAGCTTATACAGTAACTCTGGAAACACCATATATTTT. V and J are TRBV6-5 and TRBJ1-3; unclear D gene. Trimming cost V 6 bases and J 0 bases, with 12 bases left between them. The length of the CDR3 is 15 residues. Germline V gene data show CDR1 as MNHEY and CDR2 as SVGAGI.

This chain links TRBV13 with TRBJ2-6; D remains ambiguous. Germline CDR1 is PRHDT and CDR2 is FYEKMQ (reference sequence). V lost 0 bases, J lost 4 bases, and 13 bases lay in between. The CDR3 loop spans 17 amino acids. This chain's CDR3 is CASSLGRFPSGANVLTF. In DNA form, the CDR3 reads TGTGCCAGCAGCTTAGGGCGGTTCCCATCCGGGGCCAACGTCCTGACTTTC.

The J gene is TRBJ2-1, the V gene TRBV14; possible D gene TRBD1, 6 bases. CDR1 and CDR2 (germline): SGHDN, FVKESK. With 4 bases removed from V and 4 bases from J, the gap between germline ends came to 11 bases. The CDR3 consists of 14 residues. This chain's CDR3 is CASSPDSFYNEQFF. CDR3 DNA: TGTGCCAGCAGCCCGGACAGTTTTTACAATGAGCAGTTCTTC. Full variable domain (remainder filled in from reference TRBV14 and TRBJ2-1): EAGVTQFPSHSVIEKGQTVTLRCDPISGHDNLYWYRRVMGKEIKFLLHFVKESKQDESGMPNNRFLAERTGGTYSTLKVQPAELEDSGVYFCASSPDSFYNEQFFGPGTRLTVL.

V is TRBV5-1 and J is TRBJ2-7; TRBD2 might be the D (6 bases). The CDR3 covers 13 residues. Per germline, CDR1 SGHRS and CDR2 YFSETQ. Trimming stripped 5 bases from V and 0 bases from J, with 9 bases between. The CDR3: CASRPGSSYEQYF. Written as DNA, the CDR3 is TGCGCCAGCAGGCCCGGGAGCTCCTACGAGCAGTACTTC.

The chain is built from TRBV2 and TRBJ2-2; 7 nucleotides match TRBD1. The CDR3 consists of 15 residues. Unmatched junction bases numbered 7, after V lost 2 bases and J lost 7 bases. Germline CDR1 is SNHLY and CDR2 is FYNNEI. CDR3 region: CASSEYRGAGGELFF. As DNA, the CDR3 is TGTGCCAGCAGTGAATACAGGGGCGCCGGCGGGGAGCTGTTTTTT.

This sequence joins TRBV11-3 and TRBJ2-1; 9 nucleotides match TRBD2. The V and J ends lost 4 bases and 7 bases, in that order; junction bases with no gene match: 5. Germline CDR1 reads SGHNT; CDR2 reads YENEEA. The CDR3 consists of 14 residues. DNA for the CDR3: TGTGCCAGCAGCTCCAATAGCGGGAGAAATGAGCAGTTCTTC. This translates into CASSSNSGRNEQFF.

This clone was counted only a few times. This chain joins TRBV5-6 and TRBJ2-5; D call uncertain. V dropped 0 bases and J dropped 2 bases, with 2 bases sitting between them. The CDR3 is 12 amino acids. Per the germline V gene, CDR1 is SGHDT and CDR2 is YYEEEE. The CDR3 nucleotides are TGTGCCAGCAGCTTGGGACAAGAGACCCAGTACTTC. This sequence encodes CASSLGQETQYF. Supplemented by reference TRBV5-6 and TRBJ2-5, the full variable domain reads DAGVTQSPTHLIKTRGQQVTLRCSPKSGHDTVSWYQQALGQGPQFIFQYYEEEERQRGNFPDRFSGHQFPNYSSELNVNALLLGDSALYLCASSLGQETQYFGPGTRLLVL.

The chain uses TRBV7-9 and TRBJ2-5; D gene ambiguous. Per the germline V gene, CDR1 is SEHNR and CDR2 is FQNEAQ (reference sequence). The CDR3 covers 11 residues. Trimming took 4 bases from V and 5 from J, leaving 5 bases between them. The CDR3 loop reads CASSSLETQYF. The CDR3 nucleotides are TGTGCCAGCAGCTCGTTGGAGACCCAGTACTTC.

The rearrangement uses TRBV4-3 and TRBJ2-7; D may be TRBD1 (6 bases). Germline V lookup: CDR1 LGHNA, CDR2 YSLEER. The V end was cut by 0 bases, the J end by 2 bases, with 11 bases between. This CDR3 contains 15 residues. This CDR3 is CASSQETGITYEQYF. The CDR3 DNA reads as TGCGCCAGCAGCCAAGAAACAGGGATCACCTACGAGCAGTACTTC.

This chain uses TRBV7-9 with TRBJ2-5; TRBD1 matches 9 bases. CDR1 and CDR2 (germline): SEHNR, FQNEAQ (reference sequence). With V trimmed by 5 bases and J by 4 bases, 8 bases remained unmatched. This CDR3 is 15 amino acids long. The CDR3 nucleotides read TGTGCCAGCAGCCCAGGGGGGACAGGGCCAGAGACCCAGTACTTC. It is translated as CASSPGGTGPETQYF.

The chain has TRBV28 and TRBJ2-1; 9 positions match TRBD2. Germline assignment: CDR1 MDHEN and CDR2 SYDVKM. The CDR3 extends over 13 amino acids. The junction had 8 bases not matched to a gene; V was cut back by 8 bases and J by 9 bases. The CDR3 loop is CASFSGSLFEQFF. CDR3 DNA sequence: TGTGCCAGCTTTAGCGGGAGCCTTTTTGAGCAGTTCTTC.

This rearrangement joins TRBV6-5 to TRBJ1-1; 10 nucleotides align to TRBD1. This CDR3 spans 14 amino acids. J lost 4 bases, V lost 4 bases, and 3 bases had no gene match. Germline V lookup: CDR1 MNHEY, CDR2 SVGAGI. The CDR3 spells CASSSTGGSTEAFF. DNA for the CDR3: TGTGCCAGCAGTTCGACAGGGGGCTCCACTGAAGCTTTCTTT.

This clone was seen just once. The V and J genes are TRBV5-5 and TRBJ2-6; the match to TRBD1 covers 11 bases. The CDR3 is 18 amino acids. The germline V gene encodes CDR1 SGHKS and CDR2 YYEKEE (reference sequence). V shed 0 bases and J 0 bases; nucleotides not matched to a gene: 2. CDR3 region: CASSLEGTGGSGANVLTF. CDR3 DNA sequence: TGTGCCAGCAGCTTGGAAGGGACAGGGGGCTCTGGGGCCAACGTCCTGACTTTC. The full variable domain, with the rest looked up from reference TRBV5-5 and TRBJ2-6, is DAGVTQSPTHLIKTRGQQVTLRCSPISGHKSVSWYQQVLGQGPQFIFQYYEKEERGRGNFPDRFSARQFPNYSSELNVNALLLGDSALYLCASSLEGTGGSGANVLTFGAGSRLTVL.

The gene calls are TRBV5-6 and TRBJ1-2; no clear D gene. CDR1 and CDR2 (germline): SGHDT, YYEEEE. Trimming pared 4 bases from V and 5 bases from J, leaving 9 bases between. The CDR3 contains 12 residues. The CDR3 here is CASSAAGYGYTF. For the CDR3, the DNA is TGTGCCAGCAGCGCTGCGGGGTATGGCTACACCTTC.

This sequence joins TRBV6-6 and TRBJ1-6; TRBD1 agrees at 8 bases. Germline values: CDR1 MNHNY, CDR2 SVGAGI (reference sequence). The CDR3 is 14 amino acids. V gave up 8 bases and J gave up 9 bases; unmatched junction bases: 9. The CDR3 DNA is TGTGCCAGCGATAAAGGACAGGGTGGTTCACCCCTCCACTTT. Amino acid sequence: CASDKGQGGSPLHF.

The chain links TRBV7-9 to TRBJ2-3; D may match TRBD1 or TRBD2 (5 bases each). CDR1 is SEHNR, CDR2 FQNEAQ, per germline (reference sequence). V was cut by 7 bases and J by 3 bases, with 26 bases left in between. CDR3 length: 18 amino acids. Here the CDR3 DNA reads TGTGCCAGCAACCCCGAGCAAGGACAACCAGAGGGAACAGATACGCAGTATTTT. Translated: CASNPEQGQPEGTDTQYF.

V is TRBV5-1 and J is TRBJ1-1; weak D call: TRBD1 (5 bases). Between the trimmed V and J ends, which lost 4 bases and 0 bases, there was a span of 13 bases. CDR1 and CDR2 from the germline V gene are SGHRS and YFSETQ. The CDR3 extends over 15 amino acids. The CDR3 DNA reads TGCGCCAGCAGCCCCGGGACGGATCTGAACACTGAAGCTTTCTTT. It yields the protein CASSPGTDLNTEAFF.

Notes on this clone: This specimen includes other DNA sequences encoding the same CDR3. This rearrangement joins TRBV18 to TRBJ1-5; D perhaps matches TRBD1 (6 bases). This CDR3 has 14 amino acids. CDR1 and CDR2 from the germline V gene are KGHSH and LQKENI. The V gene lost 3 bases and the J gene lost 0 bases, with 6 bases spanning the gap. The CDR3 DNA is TGTGCCAGCTCACCGGACAGTAGCAATCAGCCCCAGCATTTT. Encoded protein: CASSPDSSNQPQHF.

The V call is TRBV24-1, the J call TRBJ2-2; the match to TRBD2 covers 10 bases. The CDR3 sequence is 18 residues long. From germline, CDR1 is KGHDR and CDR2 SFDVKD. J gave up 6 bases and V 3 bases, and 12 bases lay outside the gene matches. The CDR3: CATSDTITLAGVAGELFF. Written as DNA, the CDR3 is TGTGCCACCAGTGATACAATTACTCTAGCGGGAGTTGCCGGGGAGCTGTTTTTT.